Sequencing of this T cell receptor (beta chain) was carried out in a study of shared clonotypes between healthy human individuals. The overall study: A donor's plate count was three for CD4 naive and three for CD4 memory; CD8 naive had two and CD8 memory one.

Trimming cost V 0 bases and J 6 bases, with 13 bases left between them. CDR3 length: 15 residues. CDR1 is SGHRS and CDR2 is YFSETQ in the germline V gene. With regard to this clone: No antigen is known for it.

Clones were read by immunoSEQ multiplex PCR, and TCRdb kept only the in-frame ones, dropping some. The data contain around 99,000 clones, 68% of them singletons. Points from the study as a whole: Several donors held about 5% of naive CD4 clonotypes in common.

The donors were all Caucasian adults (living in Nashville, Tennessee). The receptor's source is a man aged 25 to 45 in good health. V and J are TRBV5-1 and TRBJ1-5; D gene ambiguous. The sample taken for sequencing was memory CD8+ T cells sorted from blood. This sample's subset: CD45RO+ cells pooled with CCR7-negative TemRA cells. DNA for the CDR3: TGCGCCAGCAGCTTGGCCGGGTCCGGAGGTCAGCCCCAGCATTTT. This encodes CASSLAGSGGQPQHF.